Presented here are 18 T cell receptor beta chains from one specimen sequenced in a study of blood T cell repertoires in COVID-19. Libraries were prepared by immunoSEQ multiplex PCR; TCRdb keeps only in-frame clonotypes and omits some of them. This sample has 210,000 or so clones, with about 85% found just once. Sequencing was performed on peripheral blood. These receptors all come from a young woman who had recovered from COVID-19.

This chain links TRBV7-8 with TRBJ2-2; 7 positions agree with TRBD1. This CDR3 has 15 residues. The V gene's germline CDR1 is SGHVS and CDR2 FQNEAQ. J was trimmed by 5 bases and V by 2 bases; bases with no gene match: 5. The CDR3 sequence is CASSLRNRGTGELFF. The CDR3 region has the DNA TGTGCCAGCAGCTTACGCAACAGGGGAACCGGGGAGCTGTTTTTT.

J is TRBJ2-3 and V is TRBV10-2; TRBD2 matches at 11 bases. The CDR3 is made up of 17 amino acids. The V and J ends lost 6 bases and 2 bases, in that order; junction bases with no gene match: 10. Germline CDR1 WSHSY, CDR2 SAAADI. In nucleotides, the CDR3 is TGCGCCAGCAGAGGGACTAGCGGAGGAGGGGCCACAGATACGCAGTATTTT. This translates into CASRGTSGGGATDTQYF.

The chain carries TRBV10-3 and TRBJ1-3; D might be TRBD1 (5 bases). Germline CDR1 reads ENHRY; CDR2 reads SYGVKD. CDR3 length: 17 residues. V was cut by 3 bases and J by 4 bases, with 19 bases left in between. For the CDR3, the DNA is TGTGCCATCAGTGACCCCAACAGGAGGGCTTCGGGAAACACCATATATTTT. It specifies CAISDPNRRASGNTIYF.

This clone has a handful of counts. The V call is TRBV7-2, the J call TRBJ1-2; D uncertain. The CDR3 spans 13 residues. Trimming removed 3 bases at V and 8 bases at J, with 13 bases between. Germline CDR1 SGHTA, CDR2 FQGNSA. CDR3 amino acids: CASSLLLSSGYTF. Written as DNA, the CDR3 is TGTGCCAGCAGCTTGTTGCTATCGTCAGGCTACACCTTC.

A single count supports this clone. The rearrangement joins TRBV29-1 to TRBJ1-2, with 8 bases lining up with TRBD1. CDR1 and CDR2 (germline): SQVTM, ANQGSEA. The CDR3 is 18 residues long. Unmatched junction bases numbered 26, after V lost 6 bases and J lost 8 bases. The CDR3 spells CSVPAGPPIWTGKGGYTF. CDR3 nucleotides: TGCAGCGTCCCGGCGGGTCCCCCCATATGGACAGGGAAAGGAGGCTACACCTTC.

This clone was observed a single time. V usage is TRBV3-1 (or the pseudogene TRBV3-2) and J usage is TRBJ1-5; D remains ambiguous. Trimming removed 2 bases from V and 0 bases from J, with 14 bases in between. The CDR3 length is 17 residues. In germline, CDR1 is LGHDT, CDR2 YNNKEL (reference sequence). The CDR3, as DNA: TGTGCCAGCAGCCAAAGCCCAGGAACCTATAGCAATCAGCCCCAGCATTTT. Translated: CASSQSPGTYSNQPQHF.

This chain joins TRBV27 and TRBJ2-3; the match to TRBD1 covers 8 bases. The CDR3 runs to 14 residues. Germline CDR1 and CDR2: MNHEY and SMNVEV (reference sequence). With V trimmed by 5 bases and J by 3 bases, 4 bases remained unmatched. The CDR3 coding sequence is TGTGCCAGCAGTAGACAGGGGTCAACAGATACGCAGTATTTT. Amino acids: CASSRQGSTDTQYF.

This clone was observed a single time. J is TRBJ1-1 and V is TRBV27; 7 bases match TRBD1. The germline V gene encodes CDR1 MNHEY and CDR2 SMNVEV (reference sequence). V was pared by 2 bases and J by 1 base, with 4 bases of the junction left unmatched. The CDR3 extends over 15 amino acids. CDR3 protein: CASSLRTGQNTEAFF. Here the CDR3 DNA reads TGTGCCAGCAGTTTACGGACAGGTCAGAACACTGAAGCTTTCTTT.

In this sample, this clone turned up a few times. The J gene is TRBJ1-1, the V gene TRBV7-8; D perhaps matches TRBD1 (6 bases). The CDR3 is 14 amino acids. Germline-derived CDR1 and CDR2 are SGHVS and FQNEAQ. The ends were cut back, 4 bases at V and 0 bases at J, with 9 bases in the middle. CDR3 region: CASSSRGMNTEAFF. Written as DNA, the CDR3 is TGTGCCAGCAGCTCCAGGGGCATGAACACTGAAGCTTTCTTT.

The chain carries TRBV14 and TRBJ1-1; D not certain. V lost 0 bases to trimming and J lost 1 base, with 12 bases between them. The CDR3 loop spans 16 amino acids. Germline CDR1 SGHDN, CDR2 FVKESK. The DNA of the CDR3 is TGTGCCAGCAGCCAAGATCCAAGTGAGGGGAACACTGAAGCTTTCTTT. It encodes CASSQDPSEGNTEAFF.

This chain links TRBV30 with TRBJ1-1, with a tentative D call TRBD1 (5 bases). Germline lookup yields CDR1 GTSNPN and CDR2 SVGIG (reference sequence). The CDR3 extends over 12 amino acids. Trimming left V 6 bases short and J 7 bases short, with 15 bases between. The CDR3 nucleotides are TGTGCCTGCCTAATTTGGGGGGTTGAAGCTTTCTTT. This gives the protein CACLIWGVEAFF.

The chain joins TRBV11-1 to TRBJ2-7, with D maybe TRBD2 (6 bases). This CDR3 is 15 amino acids long. Germline CDR1 is SGHAT and CDR2 is FQDESV (reference sequence). Trimming stripped 1 base from V and 3 bases from J, with 13 bases between. The CDR3 sequence: CASSLGTSSYYEQYF. The CDR3 DNA reads as TGTGCCAGCAGCTTAGGTACTAGCTCCTACTACGAGCAGTACTTC.

Details on this clone: Other DNA sequences in the sample encode the same CDR3. V usage is TRBV4-3 and J usage is TRBJ1-5, with 8 bases identical to TRBD1. From germline, CDR1 is LGHNA and CDR2 YSLEER. Germline trimming cut 4 bases from V and 5 bases from J; bases unmatched to any gene: 4. The CDR3 loop spans 14 amino acids. The CDR3 is CASSPGQGYQPQHF. The CDR3 bases are TGCGCCAGCAGCCCAGGACAGGGTTATCAGCCCCAGCATTTT.

V gene TRBV4-1 combines with J gene TRBJ2-2; perhaps TRBD1 as D (7 bases). The CDR3 consists of 14 residues. Trimming took off 1 base at V and 6 bases at J, with 9 bases between the two ends. The germline gives CDR1 MGHRA, CDR2 YSYEKL. The CDR3 bases are TGCGCCAGCAGCCAAGGGAGGGGGCCCGGGGAGCTGTTTTTT. Its translation is CASSQGRGPGELFF.

This clone was detected once. As DNA, the CDR3 is TGCGCCAGCAGCCAAGCTGCTAGGTACAATGAGCAGTTCTTC. Amino acid sequence: CASSQAARYNEQFF. The chain recombines TRBV4-1 with TRBJ2-1, with no clear D. With 1 base removed from V and 4 bases from J, the gap between germline ends came to 8 bases. CDR3 length equals 14 residues. The germline CDR1 and CDR2 sequences are MGHRA and YSYEKL.

The V and J genes are TRBV6-5 and TRBJ2-5; no firm D call. The CDR3 has 11 residues. The V and J ends lost 4 bases and 5 bases respectively, with 5 bases between them. Germline-derived CDR1 and CDR2 are MNHEY and SVGAGI. The CDR3 DNA sequence: TGTGCCAGCAGTTCACGGGAGACCCAGTACTTC. Translated: CASSSRETQYF.

The V gene is TRBV7-2, the J gene TRBJ2-7; TRBD1 agrees at 7 bases. Germline lookup yields CDR1 SGHTA and CDR2 FQGNSA. This CDR3 comprises 16 residues. Trimming removed 5 bases from V and 0 bases from J; junction bases left unmatched: 10. The CDR3 DNA reads as TGTGCCAGCAGCCCCCGTACAGGGGCGAACTCCTACGAGCAGTACTTC. It is translated as CASSPRTGANSYEQYF.

This rearrangement joins TRBV6-6 to TRBJ2-7, with 8 bases lining up with TRBD1. CDR3 length: 15 amino acids. Germline loops: CDR1 MNHNY, CDR2 SVGAGI (reference sequence). V trimming: 5 bases; J trimming: 2 bases; junction bases outside the gene matches: 8. CDR3 residues: CASSTPGQAAYEQYF. In DNA, the CDR3 is TGTGCCAGCAGTACCCCGGGACAGGCTGCCTACGAGCAGTACTTC.